The next 28 T cell receptor beta chains were all read from a single sample in a study of T cell responses to AZD1222 COVID-19 vaccine (dated by TCRdb to the early 2020s). Interpreted using the paper, the time point label stands for: baseline before first vaccination. Libraries were constructed by the immunoSEQ multiplex PCR assay. Held by TCRdb, this immuneACCESS table contains in-frame sequences only and omits some clones. Under half of the omission traces to an unresolved V gene where checked; the cause of the rest is unknown. In this sample the table shows fewer than 150,000 clones, about four fifths of which occur a single time. Roughly 4.3% of the sample goes to the ten largest clones. The specimen was peripheral blood, collected on day 0 of AZD1222 vaccination. These receptors all stem from an adult in good health.

The V gene is TRBV5-4, the J gene TRBJ1-1; 8 bases match TRBD1. This CDR3 comprises 17 residues. Looked up from germline, CDR1 is SGHNT and CDR2 is YYREEE (reference sequence). V lost 3 bases, J lost 0 bases, and 10 bases stayed unmatched. In DNA, the CDR3 is TGTGCCAGCAGCTCAGGTGCAGGACAGGGCCTGAACACTGAAGCTTTCTTT. This codes for CASSSGAGQGLNTEAFF.

The chain joins TRBV5-6 to TRBJ1-6; perhaps TRBD1 as D (5 bases). Trimming took off 3 bases at V and 7 bases at J, with 8 bases between the two ends. CDR3 length equals 13 residues. Germline V lookup: CDR1 SGHDT, CDR2 YYEEEE. The CDR3 nucleotides are TGTGCCAGCAGCTCTTGGGGGAATTCACCCCTCCACTTT. Protein product: CASSSWGNSPLHF.

The rearrangement uses TRBV2 and TRBJ1-6; 7 bases are a match to TRBD1. There are 14 residues in the CDR3. Germline lookup yields CDR1 SNHLY and CDR2 FYNNEI. J lost 7 bases, V lost 7 bases, and 7 bases had no gene match. Written as DNA, the CDR3 is TGTGCCAGCAACCAGGGACAGAGAAATTCACCCCTCCACTTT. Translated: CASNQGQRNSPLHF.

J is TRBJ1-2 and V is TRBV19; perhaps TRBD1 as D (6 bases). Germline V CDR1 and CDR2: LNHDA, SQIVND (reference sequence). V was trimmed by 0 bases and J by 8 bases, leaving 10 bases between them. This CDR3 has 13 amino acids. As DNA, the CDR3 is TGTGCCAGTAGTATAGATGCGGGGGCCGGCTACACCTTC. It codes for CASSIDAGAGYTF.

The rearrangement uses TRBV27 and TRBJ1-1; a weak D match, TRBD1 (6 bases). The CDR3 has 13 residues. Between the trimmed V and J ends, which lost 2 bases and 5 bases, there was a span of 9 bases. In germline, CDR1 is MNHEY, CDR2 SMNVEV (reference sequence). The CDR3 nucleotides are TGTGCCAGCAGTTTAGGGGGGCGAACTGAAGCTTTCTTT. Its translation is CASSLGGRTEAFF.

V usage is TRBV6-6 and J usage is TRBJ1-1; 9 bases are a match to TRBD1. From germline, CDR1 is MNHNY and CDR2 SVGAGI (reference sequence). The CDR3 has 13 residues. The trim removed 5 bases at V and 4 bases at J, leaving 2 bases unmatched. CDR3 sequence: CASSNRGLTEAFF. DNA for the CDR3: TGTGCCAGCAGTAACAGGGGGCTCACTGAAGCTTTCTTT.

The J gene is TRBJ1-1, the V gene TRBV28; 9 nucleotides agree with TRBD1. In germline, CDR1 is MDHEN, CDR2 SYDVKM. The J segment lost 9 bases and the V segment lost 3 bases, leaving 2 bases of the junction unmatched. CDR3 length equals 12 residues. The CDR3 is CASSLGTGQAFF. The CDR3 nucleotides read TGTGCCAGCAGTTTGGGGACAGGGCAAGCTTTCTTT.

The gene calls are TRBV18 and TRBJ2-4, with D maybe TRBD1 (5 bases). From germline, CDR1 is KGHSH and CDR2 LQKENI. The CDR3 covers 15 residues. The V end was cut by 1 base, the J end by 2 bases, with 9 bases between. The CDR3: CASSPQGFPKNIQYF. The CDR3 DNA reads TGTGCCAGCTCACCACAGGGGTTTCCCAAAAACATTCAGTACTTC.

The V gene is TRBV7-3, the J gene TRBJ1-1, with a tentative D call TRBD1 (6 bases). The CDR3 is 13 amino acids. V shed 2 bases and J shed 8 bases, with 12 bases lying between them. The germline V gene has CDR1 SGHTA and CDR2 FQGTGA. The CDR3 coding sequence is TGTGCCAGCAGCTTATTACAGGGACAAGAAGCTTTCTTT. Residues: CASSLLQGQEAFF.

This clone was found many times. The chain employs TRBV11-2 and TRBJ1-1; 8 bases are shared with TRBD1. This CDR3 contains 17 residues. The V gene end was trimmed by 5 bases and the J gene end by 4 bases; junction bases not matched to a gene: 15. CDR1 is SGHAT, CDR2 FQNNGV, per germline. CDR3 residues: CASSARSGGVEGTEAFF. The CDR3 bases are TGTGCCAGCAGCGCCCGCTCAGGGGGCGTAGAGGGCACTGAAGCTTTCTTT.

The table lists this clone with a few counts. The CDR3 DNA sequence: TGTGCCAGCAGCCTTCCCCGGGACAGGGGGTTAGGGGAGCTGTTTTTT. Translation gives CASSLPRDRGLGELFF. The chain links TRBV7-9 to TRBJ2-2, with 11 bases that match TRBD1. V dropped 5 bases and J dropped 8; count of bases not matched to a gene: 10. Germline V gene sequence: CDR1 SEHNR, CDR2 FQNEAQ (reference sequence). The CDR3 is 16 amino acids.

The chain joins TRBV5-1 to TRBJ1-1, with TRBD1 matching over 7 bases. The CDR3 sequence is 17 residues long. The germline V gene encodes CDR1 SGHRS and CDR2 YFSETQ. Germline trimming cut 4 bases from V and 3 bases from J; bases unmatched to any gene: 15. The CDR3 bases are TGCGCCAGCAGCCTGACAGGGTTTTCGAGTGGGGACACTGAAGCTTTCTTT. It translates to CASSLTGFSSGDTEAFF.

This chain links TRBV5-1 with TRBJ1-1; D remains ambiguous. Germline V gene lookup returns CDR1 SGHRS and CDR2 YFSETQ. Trimming stripped 0 bases from V and 1 base from J, with 7 bases between. The CDR3 runs 14 residues. In nucleotides, the CDR3 is TGCGCCAGCAGCTTGGCCAACCCGAACACTGAAGCTTTCTTT. It encodes CASSLANPNTEAFF.

This clone was recorded once. The chain has TRBV10-3 and TRBJ1-2; no clear D. Between the trimmed V and J ends, which lost 2 bases and 5 bases, there was a span of 9 bases. CDR3 length equals 13 residues. CDR1 and CDR2 from the germline V gene are ENHRY and SYGVKD. The CDR3: CAISEETVYGYTF. The CDR3 region has the DNA TGTGCCATCAGTGAGGAAACAGTTTATGGCTACACCTTC.

The chain couples TRBV3-1 (or the pseudogene TRBV3-2) to TRBJ1-5; D is ambiguous. CDR1 and CDR2 (germline): LGHDT, YNNKEL (reference sequence). CDR3 size: 15 residues. Trimming took 1 base from V and 0 from J, leaving 7 bases between them. The CDR3 here is CASSQAGFSNQPQHF. The DNA of the CDR3 is TGTGCCAGCAGCCAAGCGGGCTTTAGCAATCAGCCCCAGCATTTT.

This chain connects TRBV7-9 to TRBJ1-5; 9 bases are a match to TRBD1. The J segment lost 4 bases and the V segment lost 7 bases, leaving 11 bases of the junction unmatched. The CDR3 is made up of 16 amino acids. Germline CDR1 is SEHNR and CDR2 is FQNEAQ (reference sequence). The CDR3 loop reads CASTSATGQGNQPQHF. The DNA for the CDR3 is TGTGCCAGCACTTCAGCTACCGGACAGGGGAATCAGCCCCAGCATTTT.

The chain is built from TRBV6-5 and TRBJ1-5, with TRBD1 identical over 7 bases. CDR3 length: 13 residues. Trimming at V came to 10 bases and at J to 7 bases, leaving 10 bases not matched to a gene. Germline V gene data show CDR1 as MNHEY and CDR2 as SVGAGI. The CDR3 spells CATRPDRAQPQHF. CDR3 nucleotides: TGTGCCACACGACCAGACAGGGCCCAGCCCCAGCATTTT.

The chain uses TRBV24-1 and TRBJ2-7, with 7 bases fitting TRBD1. The CDR3 contains 13 residues. Unmatched junction bases numbered 6, after V lost 5 bases and J lost 6 bases. Germline lookup yields CDR1 KGHDR and CDR2 SFDVKD. CDR3 region: CATSGQGRGEQYF. Written as DNA, the CDR3 is TGTGCCACCAGTGGACAGGGACGAGGCGAGCAGTACTTC.

The rearrangement uses TRBV30 and TRBJ1-1; D is uncertain. The CDR3 has 13 residues. The germline gives CDR1 GTSNPN, CDR2 SVGIG (reference sequence). V lost 3 bases, J lost 9 bases, and 17 bases lay in between. CDR3 DNA: TGTGCCTGGAGCCTTTCTCAGACCTATCAAGCTTTCTTT. It encodes CAWSLSQTYQAFF. The full variable domain, rest sourced from reference TRBV30 and TRBJ1-1, is SQTIHQWPATLVQPVGSPLSLECTVEGTSNPNLYWYRQAAGRGLQLLFYSVGIGQISSEVPQNLSASRPQDRQFILSSKKLLLSDSGFYLCAWSLSQTYQAFFGQGTRLTVV.

The count of this clone is one. The chain carries TRBV28 and TRBJ1-4; tentative D call: TRBD1 (6 bases). CDR3 length equals 16 residues. From germline, CDR1 is MDHEN and CDR2 SYDVKM. Trimming left V 5 bases short and J 8 bases short, with 21 bases between. CDR3 region: CASSPPQGGTREKLFF. The DNA for the CDR3 is TGTGCCAGCAGTCCCCCACAGGGTGGGACTAGGGAAAAACTGTTTTTT.

This clone was seen more than once but under ten times. V gene TRBV2 combines with J gene TRBJ2-3; D ambiguous. Trimming took 7 bases from V and 0 from J, leaving 8 bases between them. The CDR3 sequence is 13 residues long. Germline CDR1 and CDR2: SNHLY and FYNNEI. Written as DNA, the CDR3 is TGTGCCAGCAACGAATATAGCACAGATACGCAGTATTTT. The encoded protein is CASNEYSTDTQYF.

The genes are TRBV7-8 and TRBJ1-5, with TRBD1 identical over 12 bases. V trimming: 0 bases; J trimming: 5 bases; junction bases outside the gene matches: 11. The CDR3 is 19 residues long. Germline V gives CDR1 SGHVS, CDR2 FQNEAQ. The CDR3 is CASSLAWGQGATIYQPQHF. CDR3 DNA sequence: TGTGCCAGCAGCTTAGCATGGGGACAGGGGGCTACAATATATCAGCCCCAGCATTTT.

The chain carries TRBV29-1 and TRBJ1-2; 9 nucleotides align to TRBD1. V lost 7 bases and J lost 3; bases outside the gene matches: 3. The germline gives CDR1 SQVTM, CDR2 ANQGSEA. This CDR3 spans 12 amino acids. CDR3 in amino acids: CSARTGDYGYTF. DNA for the CDR3: TGCAGCGCTCGGACAGGGGACTATGGCTACACCTTC. Together with reference TRBV29-1 and TRBJ1-2, the CDR3 gives the full variable domain: SAVISQKPSRDICQRGTSLTIQCQVDSQVTMMFWYRQQPGQSLTLIATANQGSEATYESGFVIDKFPISRPNLTFSTLTVSNMSPEDSSIYLCSARTGDYGYTFGSGTRLTVV.

V usage is TRBV5-1 and J usage is TRBJ2-7, with 7 bases fitting TRBD1. V gave up 0 bases and J gave up 7 bases; unmatched junction bases: 7. This CDR3 spans 14 amino acids. From germline, CDR1 is SGHRS and CDR2 YFSETQ. The CDR3 DNA is TGCGCCAGCAGCTTGGACCCCGGGACAGTTGAGCAGTACTTC. Its translation: CASSLDPGTVEQYF. The full variable domain, its missing parts supplied by reference TRBV5-1 and TRBJ2-7, is KAGVTQTPRYLIKTRGQQVTLSCSPISGHRSVSWYQQTPGQGLQFLFEYFSETQRNKGNFPGRFSGRQFSNSRSEMNVSTLELGDSALYLCASSLDPGTVEQYFGPGTRLTVT.

V usage is TRBV5-4 and J usage is TRBJ1-2, with TRBD1 matching 12 bases. Germline V gene lookup returns CDR1 SGHNT and CDR2 YYREEE (reference sequence). The J segment lost 6 bases and the V segment lost 4 bases, leaving 10 bases of the junction unmatched. The CDR3 is made up of 16 amino acids. The CDR3, as DNA: TGTGCCAGCAGCCCCGGGACAGGGGGCCCGGGGGATGGCTACACCTTC. Residues: CASSPGTGGPGDGYTF. The variable domain in full, completed from reference TRBV5-4 and TRBJ1-2, reads ETGVTQSPTHLIKTRGQQVTLRCSSQSGHNTVSWYQQALGQGPQFIFQYYREEENGRGNFPPRFSGLQFPNYSSELNVNALELDDSALYLCASSPGTGGPGDGYTFGSGTRLTVV.

The gene calls are TRBV18 and TRBJ2-7, with 8 bases aligning to TRBD1. Germline CDR1 and CDR2: KGHSH and LQKENI. The V segment lost 6 bases and the J segment 2 bases; nucleotides outside the gene matches: 9. The CDR3 is 15 amino acids. CDR3 sequence: CASSQPGTGPYEQYF. The CDR3, as DNA: TGTGCCAGCTCGCAGCCCGGGACAGGACCCTACGAGCAGTACTTC.

CDR3 nucleotide sequence: TGTGCCAGCAGTTTTTGGGGGTCGGAAAATTCACCCCTCCACTTT. This codes for CASSFWGSENSPLHF. The V and J genes are TRBV28 and TRBJ1-6; D is possibly TRBD1 (5 bases). This CDR3 spans 15 amino acids. Germline CDR1 reads MDHEN; CDR2 reads SYDVKM. V lost 3 bases and J lost 7, with 13 bases in between.

The chain recombines TRBV5-6 with TRBJ1-1; TRBD1 is a possible D gene (5 bases). Trimming took off 1 base at V and 2 bases at J, with 15 bases between the two ends. Per germline, CDR1 SGHDT and CDR2 YYEEEE. The CDR3 has 16 residues. The CDR3 loop is CASSLLLGDLNTEAFF. CDR3 coding DNA: TGTGCCAGCAGCTTGCTTCTCGGGGACCTAAACACTGAAGCTTTCTTT.